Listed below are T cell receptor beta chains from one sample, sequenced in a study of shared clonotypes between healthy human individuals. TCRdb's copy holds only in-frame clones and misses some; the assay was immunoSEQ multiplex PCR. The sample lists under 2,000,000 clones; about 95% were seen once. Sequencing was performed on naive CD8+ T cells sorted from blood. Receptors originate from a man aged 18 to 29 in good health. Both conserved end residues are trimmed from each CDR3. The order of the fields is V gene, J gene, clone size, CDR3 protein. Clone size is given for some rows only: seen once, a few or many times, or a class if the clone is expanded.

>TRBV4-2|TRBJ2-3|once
ASSQEEGTKADTQY
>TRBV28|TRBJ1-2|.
ASSLGRAAGYT
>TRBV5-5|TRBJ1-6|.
ASSLGLNQAYNSPLH
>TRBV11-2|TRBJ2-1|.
ASSLGVSGRSYNEQF
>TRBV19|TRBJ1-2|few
ATSTGYGYT
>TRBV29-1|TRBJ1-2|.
SVEETSGTVDGYT
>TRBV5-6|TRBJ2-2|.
ASSPQTGELF
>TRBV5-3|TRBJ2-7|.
ARSFPGSYEQY
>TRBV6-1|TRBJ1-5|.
ASSEPPGGRQPQH
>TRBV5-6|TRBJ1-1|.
ASSASHRVEAF
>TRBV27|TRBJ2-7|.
ASSWSGGESSYEQY
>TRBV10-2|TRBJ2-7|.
ASSEWRGPHYEQY
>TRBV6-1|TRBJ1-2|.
ASSETTGTGWSTYGYT
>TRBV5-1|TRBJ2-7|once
ASSLDETQARHEQY
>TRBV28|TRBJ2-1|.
ASVPYEGASYNEQF
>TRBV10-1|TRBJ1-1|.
ASSESQGVTEAF
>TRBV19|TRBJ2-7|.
ASSAGGQYEQY
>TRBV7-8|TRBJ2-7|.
ASSLAAGENYEQY
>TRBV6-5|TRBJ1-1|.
ASSYWQGVHTEAF
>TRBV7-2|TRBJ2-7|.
ASSFDSGVSEQY
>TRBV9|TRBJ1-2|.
ASSPFSGQTNYGYT
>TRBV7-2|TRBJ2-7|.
ASSILAGVHEQY
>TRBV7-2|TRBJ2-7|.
ASSSYGGSYEQY
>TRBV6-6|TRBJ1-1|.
ASEGADTEAF
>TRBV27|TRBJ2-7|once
ASSLATGSEQY
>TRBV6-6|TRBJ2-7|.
ASSYLDPKFWEQY
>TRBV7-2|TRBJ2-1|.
ASSLEDRASYNEQF
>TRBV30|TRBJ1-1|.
AWSWQGGTEAF
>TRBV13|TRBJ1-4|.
ASSLQRATNEKLF
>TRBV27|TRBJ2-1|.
ASSPRGSGSVYEQF
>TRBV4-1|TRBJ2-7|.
ASSQAQGIPYEQY
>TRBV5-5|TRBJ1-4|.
ASSAGQGYEKLF
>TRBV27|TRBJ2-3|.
ASSQTSGATDTQY
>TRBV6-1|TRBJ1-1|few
ASQGYMNTEAF
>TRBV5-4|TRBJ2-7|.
ASSFQGANEQY
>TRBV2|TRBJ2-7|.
ASSSGSREQY
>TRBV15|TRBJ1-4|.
ATGLRDRGEKLF
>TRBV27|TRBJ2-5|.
ASSSLQMYQETQY
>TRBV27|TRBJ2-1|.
ASSFRGHVKDEQF
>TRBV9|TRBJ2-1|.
ASSVLSNEQF
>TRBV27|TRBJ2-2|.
ASSPSVGEATGELF
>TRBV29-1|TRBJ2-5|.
SVGTGQETQY
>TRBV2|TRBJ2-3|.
ASRPTSADTQY
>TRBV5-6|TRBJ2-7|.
ASSESTGFYEQY
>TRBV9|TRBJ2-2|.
ASSASGTNTGELF
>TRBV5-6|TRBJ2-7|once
ASVRESGSYEQY
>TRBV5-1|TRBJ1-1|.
ASSLGGSRSTMNTEAF
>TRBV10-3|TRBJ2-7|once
AIRTLTYEQY
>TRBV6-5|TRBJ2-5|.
ASSYSGQGETQY
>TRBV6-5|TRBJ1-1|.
ASAWRGENTEAF
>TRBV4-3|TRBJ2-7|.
ASSQGGPLRYEQY
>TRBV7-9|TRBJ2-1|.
ASSDNLVYEQF
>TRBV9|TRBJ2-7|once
ASSVDGETYEQY
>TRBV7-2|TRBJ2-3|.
ASSSSAGLGTDTQY
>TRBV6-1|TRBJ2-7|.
ASSLSGGSYEQY
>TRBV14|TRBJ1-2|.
ASSQARAYGYT